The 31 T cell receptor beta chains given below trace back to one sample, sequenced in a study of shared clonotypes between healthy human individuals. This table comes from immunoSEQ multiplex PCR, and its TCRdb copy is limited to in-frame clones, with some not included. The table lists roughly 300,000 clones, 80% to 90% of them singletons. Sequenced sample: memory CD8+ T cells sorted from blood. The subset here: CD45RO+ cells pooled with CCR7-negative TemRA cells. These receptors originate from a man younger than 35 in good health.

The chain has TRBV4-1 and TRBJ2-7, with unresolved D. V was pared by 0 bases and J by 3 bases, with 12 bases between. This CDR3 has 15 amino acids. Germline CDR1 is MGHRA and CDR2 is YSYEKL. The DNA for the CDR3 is TGCGCCAGCAGCCAAGAGTTCAGCCAGCTCTACGAGCAGTACTTC. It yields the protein CASSQEFSQLYEQYF.

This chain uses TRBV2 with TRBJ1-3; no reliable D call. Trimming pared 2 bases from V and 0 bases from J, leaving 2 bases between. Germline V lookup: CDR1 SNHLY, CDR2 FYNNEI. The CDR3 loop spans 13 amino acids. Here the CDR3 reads CASSEFSGNTIYF. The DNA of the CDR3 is TGTGCCAGCAGTGAATTCTCTGGAAACACCATATATTTT.

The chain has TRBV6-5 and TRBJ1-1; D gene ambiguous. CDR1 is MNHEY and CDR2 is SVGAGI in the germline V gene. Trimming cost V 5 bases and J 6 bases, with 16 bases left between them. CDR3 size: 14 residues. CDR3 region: CASSPLLGEAEAFF. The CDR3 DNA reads TGTGCCAGCAGTCCCCTACTGGGAGAGGCTGAAGCTTTCTTT.

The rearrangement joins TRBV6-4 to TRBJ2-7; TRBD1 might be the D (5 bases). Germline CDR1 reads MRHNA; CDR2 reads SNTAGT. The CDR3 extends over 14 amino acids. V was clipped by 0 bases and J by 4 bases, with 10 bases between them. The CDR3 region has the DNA TGTGCCAGCAGTGACTCCCCAGGGTTATACGAGCAGTACTTC. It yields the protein CASSDSPGLYEQYF.

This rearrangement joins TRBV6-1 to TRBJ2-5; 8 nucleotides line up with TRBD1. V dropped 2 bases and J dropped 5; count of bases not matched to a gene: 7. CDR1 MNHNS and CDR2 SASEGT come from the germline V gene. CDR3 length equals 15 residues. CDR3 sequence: CASSEMDRVFETQYF. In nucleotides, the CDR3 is TGTGCCAGCAGTGAAATGGACAGGGTTTTCGAGACCCAGTACTTC.

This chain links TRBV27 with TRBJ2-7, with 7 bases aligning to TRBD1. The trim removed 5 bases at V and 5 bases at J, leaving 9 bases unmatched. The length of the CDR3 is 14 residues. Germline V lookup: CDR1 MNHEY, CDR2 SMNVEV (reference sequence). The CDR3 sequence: CASSATGPHDEQYF. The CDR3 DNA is TGTGCCAGCAGTGCGACAGGGCCTCACGACGAGCAGTACTTC.

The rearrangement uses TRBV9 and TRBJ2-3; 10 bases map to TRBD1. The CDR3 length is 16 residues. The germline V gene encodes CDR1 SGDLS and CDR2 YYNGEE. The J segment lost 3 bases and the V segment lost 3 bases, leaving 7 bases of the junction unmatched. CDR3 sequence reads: CASSDGTGDRTDTQYF. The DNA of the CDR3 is TGTGCCAGCAGCGACGGGACAGGGGACCGGACAGATACGCAGTATTTT.

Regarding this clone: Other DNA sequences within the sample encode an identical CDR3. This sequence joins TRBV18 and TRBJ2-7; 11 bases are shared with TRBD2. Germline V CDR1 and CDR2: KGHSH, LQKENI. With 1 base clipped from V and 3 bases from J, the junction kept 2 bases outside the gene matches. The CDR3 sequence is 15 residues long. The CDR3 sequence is CASSPLTSGSYEQYF. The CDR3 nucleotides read TGTGCCAGCTCACCACTAACTAGCGGGAGCTACGAGCAGTACTTC.

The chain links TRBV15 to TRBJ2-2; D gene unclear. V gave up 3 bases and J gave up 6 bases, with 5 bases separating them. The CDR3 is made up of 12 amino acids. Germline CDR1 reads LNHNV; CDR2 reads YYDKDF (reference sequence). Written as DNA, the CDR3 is TGTGCCACCAGCAGCATGGCCGGGGAGCTGTTTTTT. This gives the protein CATSSMAGELFF.

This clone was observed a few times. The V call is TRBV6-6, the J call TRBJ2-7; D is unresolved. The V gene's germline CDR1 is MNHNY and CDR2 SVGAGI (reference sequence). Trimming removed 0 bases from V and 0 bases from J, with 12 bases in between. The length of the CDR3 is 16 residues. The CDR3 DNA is TGTGCCAGCAGTTACTCTGCGCAAAGCAGCTCCTACGAGCAGTACTTC. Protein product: CASSYSAQSSSYEQYF.

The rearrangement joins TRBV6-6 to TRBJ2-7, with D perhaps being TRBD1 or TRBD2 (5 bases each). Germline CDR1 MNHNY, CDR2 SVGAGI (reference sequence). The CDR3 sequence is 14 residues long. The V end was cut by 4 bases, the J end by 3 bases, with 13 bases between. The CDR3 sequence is CASSSRDQYYEQYF. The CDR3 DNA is TGTGCCAGCAGTTCCCGGGACCAATACTACGAGCAGTACTTC.

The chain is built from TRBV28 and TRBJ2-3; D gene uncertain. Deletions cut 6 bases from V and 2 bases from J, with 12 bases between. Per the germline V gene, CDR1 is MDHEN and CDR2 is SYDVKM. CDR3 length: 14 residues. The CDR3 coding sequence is TGTGCCAGCAGCCCCGGCCCGGCCACAGATACGCAGTATTTT. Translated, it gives CASSPGPATDTQYF.

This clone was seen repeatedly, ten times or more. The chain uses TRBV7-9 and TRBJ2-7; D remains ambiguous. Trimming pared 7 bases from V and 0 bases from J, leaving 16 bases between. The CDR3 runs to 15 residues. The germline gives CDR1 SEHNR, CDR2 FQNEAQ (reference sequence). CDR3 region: CASTSLLASSYEQYF. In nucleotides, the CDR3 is TGTGCCAGCACATCTTTATTGGCCAGCTCCTACGAGCAGTACTTC.

The CDR3 sequence: CSANPTSSNTGELFF. The CDR3, as DNA: TGCAGCGCTAACCCGACTTCATCGAACACCGGGGAGCTGTTTTTT. The chain recombines TRBV29-1 with TRBJ2-2; D not resolved. Between the trimmed V and J ends, which lost 7 bases and 0 bases, there was a span of 15 bases. CDR3 length: 15 amino acids. Germline CDR1 and CDR2: SQVTM and ANQGSEA.

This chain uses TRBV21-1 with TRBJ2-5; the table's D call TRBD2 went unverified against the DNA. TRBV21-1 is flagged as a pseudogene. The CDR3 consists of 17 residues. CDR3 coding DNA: TGTGCCAGCAGCAAAGCCTTACCCGGAGGACGGCAAGAGACCCAGTACTTC. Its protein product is CASSKALPGGRQETQYF.

This CDR3 is CASRDNRFTDTQYF. Here the CDR3 DNA reads TGTGCCAGCAGAGATAACAGGTTCACAGATACGCAGTATTTT. The chain employs TRBV7-9 and TRBJ2-3, with D tentatively TRBD1 (5 bases). V lost 6 bases to trimming and J lost 2 bases, with 12 bases between them. Germline CDR1 is SEHNR and CDR2 is FQNEAQ (reference sequence). CDR3 length equals 14 residues.

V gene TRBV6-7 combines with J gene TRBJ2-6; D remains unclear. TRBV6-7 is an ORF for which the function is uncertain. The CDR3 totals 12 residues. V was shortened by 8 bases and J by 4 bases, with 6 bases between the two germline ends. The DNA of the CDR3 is TGTGCCAGCGCAACAGGGGCCAACGTCCTGACTTTC. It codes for CASATGANVLTF.

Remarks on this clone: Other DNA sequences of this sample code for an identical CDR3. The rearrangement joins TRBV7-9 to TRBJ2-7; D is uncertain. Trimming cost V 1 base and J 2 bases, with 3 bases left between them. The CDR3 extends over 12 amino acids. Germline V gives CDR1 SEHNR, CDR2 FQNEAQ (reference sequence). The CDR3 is CASSLVTYEQYF. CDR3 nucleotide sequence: TGTGCCAGCAGCTTAGTAACCTACGAGCAGTACTTC.

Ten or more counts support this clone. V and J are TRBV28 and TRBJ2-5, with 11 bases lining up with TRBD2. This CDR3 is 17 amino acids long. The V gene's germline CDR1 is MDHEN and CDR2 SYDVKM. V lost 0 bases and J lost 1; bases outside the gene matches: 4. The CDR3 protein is CASSLWTSGVIQETQYF. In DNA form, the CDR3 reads TGTGCCAGCAGTTTATGGACTAGCGGGGTTATCCAAGAGACCCAGTACTTC.

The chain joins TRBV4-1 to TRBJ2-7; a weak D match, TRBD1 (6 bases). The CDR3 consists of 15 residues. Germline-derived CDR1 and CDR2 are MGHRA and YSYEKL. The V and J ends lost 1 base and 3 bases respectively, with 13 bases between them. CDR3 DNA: TGCGCCAGCAGCCAAGGACAGGACCCTTTCTACGAGCAGTACTTC. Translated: CASSQGQDPFYEQYF.

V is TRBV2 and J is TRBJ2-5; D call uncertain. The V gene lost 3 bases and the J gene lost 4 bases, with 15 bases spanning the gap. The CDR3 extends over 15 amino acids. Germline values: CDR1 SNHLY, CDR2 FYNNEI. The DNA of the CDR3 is TGTGCCAGCAGTGACCCAGACCCGCAGCGAGAGACCCAGTACTTC. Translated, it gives CASSDPDPQRETQYF. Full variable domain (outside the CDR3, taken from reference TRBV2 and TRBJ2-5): EPEVTQTPSHQVTQMGQEVILRCVPISNHLYFYWYRQILGQKVEFLVSFYNNEISEKSEIFDDQFSVERPDGSNFTLKIRSTKLEDSAMYFCASSDPDPQRETQYFGPGTRLLVL.

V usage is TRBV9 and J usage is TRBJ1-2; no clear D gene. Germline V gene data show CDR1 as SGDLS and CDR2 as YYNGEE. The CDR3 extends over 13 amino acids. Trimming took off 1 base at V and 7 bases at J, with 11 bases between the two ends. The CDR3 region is CASSVMQERGYTF. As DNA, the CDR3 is TGTGCCAGCAGCGTAATGCAGGAGCGTGGCTACACCTTC.

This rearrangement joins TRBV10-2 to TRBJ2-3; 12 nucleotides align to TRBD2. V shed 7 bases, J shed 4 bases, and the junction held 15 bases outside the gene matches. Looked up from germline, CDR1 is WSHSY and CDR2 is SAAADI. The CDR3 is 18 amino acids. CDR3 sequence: CASNGLAGSFGISDTQYF. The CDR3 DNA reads TGCGCCAGCAACGGACTAGCGGGATCTTTTGGGATCTCAGATACGCAGTATTTT.

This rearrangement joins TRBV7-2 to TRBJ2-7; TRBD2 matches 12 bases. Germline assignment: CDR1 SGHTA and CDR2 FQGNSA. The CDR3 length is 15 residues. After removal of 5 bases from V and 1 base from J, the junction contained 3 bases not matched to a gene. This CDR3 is CASSPGTSGSYEQYF. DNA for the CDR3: TGTGCCAGCAGCCCCGGGACTAGCGGGTCCTACGAGCAGTACTTC. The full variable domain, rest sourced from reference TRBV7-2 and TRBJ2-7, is GAGVSQSPSNKVTEKGKDVELRCDPISGHTALYWYRQSLGQGLEFLIYFQGNSAPDKSGLPSDRFSAERTGGSVSTLTIQRTQQEDSAVYLCASSPGTSGSYEQYFGPGTRLTVT.

CDR3 sequence (DNA): TGTGCCAGCAGCTTAGGCCAGGGGTGGACTAGCACAGATACGCAGTATTTT. Protein: CASSLGQGWTSTDTQYF. The chain carries TRBV7-9 and TRBJ2-3; D might be TRBD1 (6 bases). Trimming left V 1 base short and J 0 bases short, with 14 bases between. From germline, CDR1 is SEHNR and CDR2 FQNEAQ (reference sequence). CDR3 length: 17 residues.

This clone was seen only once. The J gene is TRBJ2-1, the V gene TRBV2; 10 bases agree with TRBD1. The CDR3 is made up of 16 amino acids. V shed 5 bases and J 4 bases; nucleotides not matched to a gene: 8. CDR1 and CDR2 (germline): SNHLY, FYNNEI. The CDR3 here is CASSLPTGGAYNEQFF. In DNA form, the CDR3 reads TGTGCCAGCAGTTTACCGACAGGGGGCGCGTACAATGAGCAGTTCTTC. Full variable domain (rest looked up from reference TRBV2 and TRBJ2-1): EPEVTQTPSHQVTQMGQEVILRCVPISNHLYFYWYRQILGQKVEFLVSFYNNEISEKSEIFDDQFSVERPDGSNFTLKIRSTKLEDSAMYFCASSLPTGGAYNEQFFGPGTRLTVL.

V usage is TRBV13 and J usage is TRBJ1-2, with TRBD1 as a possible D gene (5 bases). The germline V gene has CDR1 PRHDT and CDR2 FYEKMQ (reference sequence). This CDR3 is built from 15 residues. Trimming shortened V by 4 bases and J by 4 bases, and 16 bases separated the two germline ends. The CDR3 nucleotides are TGTGCCAGCAGCTCCGGGGGGGAGGGCATCTATGGCTACACCTTC. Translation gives CASSSGGEGIYGYTF.

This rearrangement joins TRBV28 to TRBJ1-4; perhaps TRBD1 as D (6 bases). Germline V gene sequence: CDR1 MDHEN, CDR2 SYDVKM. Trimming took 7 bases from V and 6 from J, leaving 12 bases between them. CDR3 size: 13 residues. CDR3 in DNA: TGTGCCAGCAACGGGGGCCGGGATGAAAAACTGTTTTTT. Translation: CASNGGRDEKLFF.

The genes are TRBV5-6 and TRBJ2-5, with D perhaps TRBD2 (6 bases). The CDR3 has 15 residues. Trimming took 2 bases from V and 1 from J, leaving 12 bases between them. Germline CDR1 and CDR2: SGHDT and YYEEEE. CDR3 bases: TGTGCCAGCAGCTTCCCAGGCGGGGTCCAAGAGACCCAGTACTTC. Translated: CASSFPGGVQETQYF.

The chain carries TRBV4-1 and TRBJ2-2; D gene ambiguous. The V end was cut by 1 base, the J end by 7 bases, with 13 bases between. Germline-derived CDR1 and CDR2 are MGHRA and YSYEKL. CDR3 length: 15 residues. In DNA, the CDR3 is TGCGCCAGCAGCCAAGTTCCCCCGACGGACGGGGAGCTGTTTTTT. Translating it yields CASSQVPPTDGELFF.

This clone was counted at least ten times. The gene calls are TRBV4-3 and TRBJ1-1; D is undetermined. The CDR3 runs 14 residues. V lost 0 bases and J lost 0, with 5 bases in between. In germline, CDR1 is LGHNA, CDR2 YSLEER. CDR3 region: CASSQDQMNTEAFF. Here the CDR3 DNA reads TGCGCCAGCAGCCAAGATCAAATGAACACTGAAGCTTTCTTT.